The T cell receptor (beta chain) described here comes from a study of metastatic and nonmetastatic thyroid tumors. The wider study: Both malignant and benign thyroid patients supplied peripheral blood and tumor or nodule tissue samples, across which the repertoires of these patients were then compared.

Each patient came to thyroid surgery without any prior treatment (of any kind). A remark on this clone: The antigen is unknown.

The V gene end was trimmed by 7 bases and the J gene end by 4 bases; junction bases not matched to a gene: 5. CDR1 and CDR2 from the germline V gene are DFQATT and SNEGSKA (reference sequence). The length of the CDR3 is 14 residues. Notes on the study in general: TCR beta diversity was reportedly significantly higher in malignant thyroid tumors than benign nodules, in blood and tumor.

Under the authors' procedure: The study built a papillary thyroid cancer distant-metastasis classifier from CDR3 differences across clinicopathological groups. Through MiXCR, TCRdb re-clonotyped the PCR reads. The V and J calls, along with clone size, are taken from TCRdb and not from the paper's own processing. The repertoire holds some 20,000 clones, with about 15% as singletons. The receptor was derived from a male donor with papillary thyroid cancer or a benign thyroid nodule (not recorded which). Some clones in this sample may be carry-over from other donors' samples. Material: blood. The chain has TRBV20-1 and TRBJ2-7, with 15 bases lining up with TRBD2. This CDR3 is CSDCGTSGRYEQYF. In DNA, the CDR3 is TGCAGTGATTGCGGGACTAGCGGGAGGTACGAGCAGTACTTC.